These T cell receptor beta chains were read from a single sample in a study of response to subunit inactivated influenza vaccine. TCRdb passed the RT-PCR reads through MiXCR, listing each CDR3 protein once. The sample carries some 600,000 distinct CDR3 sequences, approximately 14% recorded once. The specimen comprised PBMCs from blood, sampled less than 15 days before vaccination. These receptor sequences come from a man aged 50-60 years who received an inactivated influenza vaccine. Each CDR3 is given without its conserved first and last residue. The order of the fields is J gene, CDR3 length, V gene, CDR3 protein.

>TRBJ2-3|10|TRBV24-1
ATSDLSDTQY
>TRBJ2-5|10|TRBV5-1
ASTQSQETQY
>TRBJ1-1|11|TRBV5-5
ASSLHIATEAF
>TRBJ2-6|12|TRBV7-2
ASSERTGANVLT
>TRBJ1-1|12|TRBV6-5
ASSYPGTGAAAF
>TRBJ2-7|10|TRBV12-3/TRBV12-4
ASSPIRYEQY
>TRBJ2-1|13|TRBV27
ASSIGLAGINEQF
>TRBJ2-3|12|TRBV5-5
ASSLPSGSDTQY
>TRBJ2-1|12|TRBV15
ATSVGTGGDEQF
>TRBJ2-7|13|TRBV5-1
ASSLGRDPSFEQY
>TRBJ1-2|10|TRBV29-1
SVESRNYGYT
>TRBJ1-2|14|TRBV7-2
ASSLGTGQPNYGYT
>TRBJ2-1|13|TRBV7-2
ASSPTYRGGRMQF
>TRBJ2-1|13|TRBV9
ASSEGTSTYNEQF
>TRBJ1-1|13|TRBV4-2
ASSRDPGVNTEAF
>TRBJ2-3|15|TRBV20-1
SADLPAGGGRVDTQY
>TRBJ1-1|14|TRBV4-3
ASSQGWGGLNTEAF
>TRBJ2-1|16|TRBV28
ASSLPTSGFTSYNEQF
>TRBJ2-7|10|TRBV28
ASTRPPGEQY
>TRBJ2-7|10|TRBV5-1
ASSLSQGEQY
>TRBJ2-7|12|TRBV20-1
SARDFGGGYEQY
>TRBJ1-1|11|TRBV20-1
SARDTRNTEAF
>TRBJ2-2|12|TRBV27
ASSLNGIAGELF
>TRBJ2-5|14|TRBV27
ASSMTSLGGQETQY
>TRBJ2-5|10|TRBV29-1
SAWMGQETQY
>TRBJ1-2|12|TRBV10-3
AISDKGQPYGYT
>TRBJ2-2|14|TRBV11-3
ASSPTDQPNTGELF
>TRBJ1-3|14|TRBV5-8
ASSLTRGISGNTIY
>TRBJ2-1|13|TRBV24-1
ATSDPGSGYNEQF
>TRBJ2-6|13|TRBV7-6
ASSLRISGANVLT
>TRBJ2-7|12|TRBV5-1
ASSLAGGANEQY
>TRBJ2-1|13|TRBV12-3/TRBV12-4
ASSFAASSYNEQF
>TRBJ2-5|11|TRBV4-3
ASSRRTRETQY
>TRBJ2-5|12|TRBV6-5
ASSYSAVQETQY
>TRBJ2-3|12|TRBV6-1
ASISGGLTDTQY
>TRBJ2-3|14|TRBV6-5
ASSYVRGSSTDTQY
>TRBJ1-2|11|TRBV7-2
ASSLEVFYGYT
>TRBJ2-3|14|TRBV2
ASSSEGQAATDTQY
>TRBJ2-7|12|TRBV20-1
SATLSGDPHEQY
>TRBJ1-2|10|TRBV29-1
SVDRTEDGYT
>TRBJ2-2|15|TRBV3-1
ASSQVFSGDSARELF
>TRBJ2-3|13|TRBV6-2/TRBV6-3
ASSSPTATTDTQY
>TRBJ2-1|13|TRBV7-9
ASSLTGTGVNEQF
>TRBJ1-5|12|TRBV10-3
AISGTGDNQPQH
>TRBJ1-4|13|TRBV29-1
SVEDSDREGGKLF
>TRBJ2-7|15|TRBV12-3/TRBV12-4
ASSLNVGSGLLYEQY
>TRBJ2-5|14|TRBV29-1
SVVGGAVGVQETQY
>TRBJ2-7|12|TRBV5-8
ASSSRTLSYEQY
>TRBJ2-2|13|TRBV7-2
ASSLPSGSIGELF
>TRBJ2-1|14|TRBV20-1
SASRLGREVFNEQF
>TRBJ2-5|14|TRBV5-1
ASSLAPSGGGETQY
>TRBJ1-1|10|TRBV4-1
ASSGRGTEAF
>TRBJ2-1|12|TRBV6-1
ASRLAGISNEQF
>TRBJ1-5|13|TRBV7-9
ASSNTAYSNQPQH
>TRBJ1-1|14|TRBV5-5
ASSLGIGQGETEAF
>TRBJ2-7|14|TRBV6-1
ASSPLDRQFSYEQY
>TRBJ1-1|15|TRBV20-1
SARHGLGQRMNTEAF